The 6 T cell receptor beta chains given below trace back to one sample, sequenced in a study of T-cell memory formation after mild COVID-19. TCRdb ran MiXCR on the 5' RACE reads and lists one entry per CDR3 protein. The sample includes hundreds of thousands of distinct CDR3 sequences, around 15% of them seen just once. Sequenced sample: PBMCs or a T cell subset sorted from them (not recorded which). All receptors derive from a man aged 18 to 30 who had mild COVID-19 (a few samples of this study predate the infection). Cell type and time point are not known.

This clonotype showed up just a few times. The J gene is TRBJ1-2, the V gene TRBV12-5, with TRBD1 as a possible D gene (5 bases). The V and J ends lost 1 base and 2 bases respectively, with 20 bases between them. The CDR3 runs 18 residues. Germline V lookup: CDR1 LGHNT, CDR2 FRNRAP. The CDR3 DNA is TGTGCTAGTGGTTTGGCCTTATGGGGGGTAGGGGCCAACTATGGCTACACCTTC. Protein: CASGLALWGVGANYGYTF. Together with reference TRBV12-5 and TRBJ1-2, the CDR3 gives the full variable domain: DARVTQTPRHKVTEMGQEVTMRCQPILGHNTVFWYRQTMMQGLELLAYFRNRAPLDDSGMPKDRFSAEMPDATLATLKIQPSEPRDSAVYFCASGLALWGVGANYGYTFGSGTRLTVV.

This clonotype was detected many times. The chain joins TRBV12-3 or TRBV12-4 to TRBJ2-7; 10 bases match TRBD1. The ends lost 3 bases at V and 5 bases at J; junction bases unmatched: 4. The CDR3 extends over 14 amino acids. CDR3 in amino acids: CASSFLDRGDEQYF. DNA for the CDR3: TGTGCCAGCAGTTTCTTGGACAGGGGGGACGAGCAGTACTTC.

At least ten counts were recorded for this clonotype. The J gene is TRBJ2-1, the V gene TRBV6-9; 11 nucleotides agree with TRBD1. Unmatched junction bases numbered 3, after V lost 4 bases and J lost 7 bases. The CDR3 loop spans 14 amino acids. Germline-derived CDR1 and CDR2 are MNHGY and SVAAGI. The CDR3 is CASSSGQGVNEQFF. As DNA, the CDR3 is TGTGCCAGCAGTTCGGGACAGGGGGTTAATGAGCAGTTCTTC.

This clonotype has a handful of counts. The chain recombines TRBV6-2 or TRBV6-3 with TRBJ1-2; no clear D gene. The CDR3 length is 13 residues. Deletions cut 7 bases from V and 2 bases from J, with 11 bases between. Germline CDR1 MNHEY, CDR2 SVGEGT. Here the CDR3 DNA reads TGTGCCAGCAAGTCCAGTTCGAACTATGGCTACACCTTC. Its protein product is CASKSSSNYGYTF.

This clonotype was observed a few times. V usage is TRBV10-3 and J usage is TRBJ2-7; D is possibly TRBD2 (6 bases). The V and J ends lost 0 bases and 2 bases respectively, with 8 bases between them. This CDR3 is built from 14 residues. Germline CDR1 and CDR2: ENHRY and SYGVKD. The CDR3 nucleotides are TGTGCCATCAGTGAGTCTGCGGGGCCCTACGAGCAGTACTTC. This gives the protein CAISESAGPYEQYF.

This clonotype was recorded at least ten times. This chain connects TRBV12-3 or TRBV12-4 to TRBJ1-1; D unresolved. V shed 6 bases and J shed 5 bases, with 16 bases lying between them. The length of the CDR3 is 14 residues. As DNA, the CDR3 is TGTGCCAGCAGGACTTCAATGGAAGGAACTGAAGCTTTCTTT. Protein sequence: CASRTSMEGTEAFF.